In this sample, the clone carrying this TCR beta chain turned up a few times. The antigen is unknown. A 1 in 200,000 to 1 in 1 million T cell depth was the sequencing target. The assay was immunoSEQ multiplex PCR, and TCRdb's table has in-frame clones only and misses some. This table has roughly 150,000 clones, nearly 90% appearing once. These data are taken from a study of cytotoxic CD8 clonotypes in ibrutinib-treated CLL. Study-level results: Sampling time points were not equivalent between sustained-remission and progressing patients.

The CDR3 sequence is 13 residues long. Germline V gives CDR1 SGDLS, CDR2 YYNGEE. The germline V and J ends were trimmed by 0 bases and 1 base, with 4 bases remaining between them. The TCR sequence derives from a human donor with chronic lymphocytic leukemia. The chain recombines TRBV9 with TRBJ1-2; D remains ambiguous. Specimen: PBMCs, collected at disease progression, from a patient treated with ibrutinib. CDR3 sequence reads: CASSVAVNYGYTF. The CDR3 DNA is TGTGCCAGCAGCGTAGCAGTTAACTATGGCTACACCTTC.